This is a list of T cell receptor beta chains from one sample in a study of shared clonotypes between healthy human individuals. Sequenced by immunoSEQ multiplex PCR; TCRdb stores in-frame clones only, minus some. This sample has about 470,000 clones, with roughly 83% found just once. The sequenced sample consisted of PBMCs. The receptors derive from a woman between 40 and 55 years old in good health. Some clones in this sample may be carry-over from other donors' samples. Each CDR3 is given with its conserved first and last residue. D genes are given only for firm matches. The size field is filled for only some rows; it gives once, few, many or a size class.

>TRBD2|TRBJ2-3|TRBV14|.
TGTGCCAGCAGCCAAGACGGGAGGGCCTGGGTAGATACGCAGTATTTT
CASSQDGRAWVDTQYF
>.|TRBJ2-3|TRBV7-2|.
TGTGCCAGCAGCTTAATGAATACGCAGTATTTT
CASSLMNTQYF
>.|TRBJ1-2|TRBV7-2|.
TGTGCCAGCTTCCGGGGGGGTGGTAACTATGGCTACACCTTC
CASFRGGGNYGYTF
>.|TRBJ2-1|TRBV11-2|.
TGTGCCAGCAGCTTGCCCTCGAGGGCCTACAATGAGCAGTTCTTC
CASSLPSRAYNEQFF
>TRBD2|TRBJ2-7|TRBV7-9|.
TGTGCCAGCAGCTTAGAAGGAGCGGGAGGCCCTTTGTACGAGCAGTACTTC
CASSLEGAGGPLYEQYF
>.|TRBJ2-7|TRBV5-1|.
TGCGCCAGCAGCTTGGATCGGGCAGGAAGGGAGCAGTACTTC
CASSLDRAGREQYF
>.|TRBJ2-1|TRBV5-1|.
TGCGCCAGCAGAAGAGAGACTTACAATGAGCAGTTCTTC
CASRRETYNEQFF
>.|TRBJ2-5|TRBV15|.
TGTGCCACCAGCGCAAGAACTAGGGCTGGAGAGACCCAGTACTTC
CATSARTRAGETQYF
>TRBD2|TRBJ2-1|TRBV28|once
TGTGCCAGCAGTTTAATCGGGAGGAACAATGAGCAGTTCTTC
CASSLIGRNNEQFF
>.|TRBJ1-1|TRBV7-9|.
TGTGCCAGCAGCTTTGGATTCCACACTGAAGCTTTCTTT
CASSFGFHTEAFF
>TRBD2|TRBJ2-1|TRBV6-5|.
TGTGCCAGCAGTTACGCAGGGAGGGATGAGCAGTTCTTC
CASSYAGRDEQFF
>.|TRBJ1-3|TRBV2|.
TGTGCCAGCAGTGAATGGTCAGGGGCAGGAAACACCATATATTTT
CASSEWSGAGNTIYF
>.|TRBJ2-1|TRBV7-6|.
TGTGCCAGCAGCTCCGCGGTCTACAATGAGCAGTTCTTC
CASSSAVYNEQFF
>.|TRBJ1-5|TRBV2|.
TGTGCCAGCAGGGACAGAGCGAGCAATCAGCCCCAGCATTTT
CASRDRASNQPQHF
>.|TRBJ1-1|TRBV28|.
TGTGCCAGCAGTTTAATGGGTTTGACTGAAGCTTTCTTT
CASSLMGLTEAFF
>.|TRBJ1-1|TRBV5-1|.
TGCGCCAGCAGCTTTTATCTGAACACTGAAGCTTTCTTT
CASSFYLNTEAFF
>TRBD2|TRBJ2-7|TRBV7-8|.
TGTGCCAGCAGCTTAGCCTTTGGCGGGAGGGCCGTCTACGAGCAGTACTTC
CASSLAFGGRAVYEQYF
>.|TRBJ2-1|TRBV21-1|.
TGTGCCAGCACCCAGAGGCGGGAGGGCTACAATGAGCAGTTCTTC
CASTQRREGYNEQFF
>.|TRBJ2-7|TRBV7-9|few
TGTGCCAGCAGCTTACTCGCGGCCTACGAGCAGTACTTC
CASSLLAAYEQYF
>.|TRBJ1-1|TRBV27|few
TGTGCCAGCAGTTTAGCCCCCCACGCTAACACTGAAGCTTTCTTT
CASSLAPHANTEAFF
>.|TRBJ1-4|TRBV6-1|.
TGTGCCAGCAGGGGAAGGGGCTATGAAAAACTGTTTTTT
CASRGRGYEKLFF
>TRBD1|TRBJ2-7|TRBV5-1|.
TGCGCCAGCAGCCCAGGACAGGGGTACTCCTACGAGCAGTACTTC
CASSPGQGYSYEQYF
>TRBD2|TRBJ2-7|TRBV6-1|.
TGTGCCAGCAGTGTGCTGAGCGGGATATTCTACGAGCAGTACTTC
CASSVLSGIFYEQYF
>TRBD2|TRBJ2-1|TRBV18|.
TGTGCCAGCTCACCACCGTTCGGGACTAGGGGTAAGGAGAATGAGCAGTTCTTC
CASSPPFGTRGKENEQFF
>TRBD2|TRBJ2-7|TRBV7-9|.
TGTGCCTCCACGCGGGAGGGTGAGCAGTACTTC
CASTREGEQYF
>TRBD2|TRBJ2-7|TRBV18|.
TGTGCCAGCTCACCCCTAAGCGGGAGGAACTACGAGCAGTACTTC
CASSPLSGRNYEQYF
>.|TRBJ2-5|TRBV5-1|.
TGCGCCAGCAGCTCCACCGTGTTGACGGAGACCCAGTACTTC
CASSSTVLTETQYF
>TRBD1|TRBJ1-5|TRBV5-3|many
TGTGCCAGAAGCGGGACAGGGGCAAAAAATCAGCCCCAGCATTTT
CARSGTGAKNQPQHF
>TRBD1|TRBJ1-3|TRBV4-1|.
TGCGCCAGCAGCCCAGAGGGGGCGCGTGGAAACACCATATATTTT
CASSPEGARGNTIYF
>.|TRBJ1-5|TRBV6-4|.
TGTGCCAGCAGTGAACAGGGCAATCAGCCCCAGCATTTT
CASSEQGNQPQHF
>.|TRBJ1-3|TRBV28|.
TGTGCCAGCGGGATTAATGGAAACACCATATATTTT
CASGINGNTIYF
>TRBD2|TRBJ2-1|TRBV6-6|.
TGTGCCAGCACTTGGGGACTAGCCTACAATGAGCAGTTCTTC
CASTWGLAYNEQFF
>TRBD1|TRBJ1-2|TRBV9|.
TGTGCCAGCAGGGGGACAGGGAGGGACAGAAACTATGGCTACACCTTC
CASRGTGRDRNYGYTF
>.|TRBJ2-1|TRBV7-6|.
TGTGCCAGCAGCTTAGAGGTGAGCTCCTACAATGAGCAGTTCTTC
CASSLEVSSYNEQFF
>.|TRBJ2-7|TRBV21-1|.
TGTGCCAGCAGCCTGAGTGTTGGGGGCTCCTACGAGCAGTACTTC
CASSLSVGGSYEQYF
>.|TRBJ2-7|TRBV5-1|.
TGCGCCAGCAGCTTGTGGGATTCATCCGCCTACGAGCAGTACTTC
CASSLWDSSAYEQYF